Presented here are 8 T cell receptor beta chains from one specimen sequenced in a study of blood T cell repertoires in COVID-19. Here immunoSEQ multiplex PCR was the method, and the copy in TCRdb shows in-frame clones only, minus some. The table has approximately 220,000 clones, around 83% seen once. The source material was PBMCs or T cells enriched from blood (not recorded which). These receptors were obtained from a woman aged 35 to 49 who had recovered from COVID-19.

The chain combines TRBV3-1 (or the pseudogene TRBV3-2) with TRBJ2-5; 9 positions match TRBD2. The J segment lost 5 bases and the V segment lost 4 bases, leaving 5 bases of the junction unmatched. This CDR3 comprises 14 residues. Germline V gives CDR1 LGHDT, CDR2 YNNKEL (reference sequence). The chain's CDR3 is CASSPGTSYETQYF. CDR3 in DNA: TGTGCCAGCAGCCCCGGGACTAGCTACGAGACCCAGTACTTC.

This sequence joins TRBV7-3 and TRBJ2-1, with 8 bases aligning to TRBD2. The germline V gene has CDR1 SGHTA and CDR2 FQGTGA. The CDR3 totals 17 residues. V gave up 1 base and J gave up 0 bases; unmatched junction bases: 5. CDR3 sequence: CASSLNLAGGSYNEQFF. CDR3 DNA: TGTGCCAGCAGCTTAAACTTGGCGGGAGGCTCCTACAATGAGCAGTTCTTC.

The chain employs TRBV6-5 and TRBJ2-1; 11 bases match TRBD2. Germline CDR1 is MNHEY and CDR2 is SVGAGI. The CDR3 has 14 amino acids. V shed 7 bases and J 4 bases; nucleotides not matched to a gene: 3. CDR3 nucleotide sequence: TGTGCCAGCACCGGGACTAGCGGATACAATGAGCAGTTCTTC. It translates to CASTGTSGYNEQFF.

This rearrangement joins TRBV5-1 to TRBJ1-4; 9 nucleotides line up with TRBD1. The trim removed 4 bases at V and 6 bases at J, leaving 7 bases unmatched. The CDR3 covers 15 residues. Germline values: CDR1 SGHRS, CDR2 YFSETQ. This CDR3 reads CASSHGDRVDEKLFF. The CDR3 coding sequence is TGCGCCAGCAGCCACGGGGACAGGGTTGATGAAAAACTGTTTTTT.

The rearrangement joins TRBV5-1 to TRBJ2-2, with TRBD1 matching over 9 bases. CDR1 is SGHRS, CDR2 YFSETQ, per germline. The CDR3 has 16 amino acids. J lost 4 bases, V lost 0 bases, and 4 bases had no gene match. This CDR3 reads CASSLGTGVPTGELFF. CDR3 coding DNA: TGCGCCAGCAGCTTGGGGACAGGGGTCCCCACCGGGGAGCTGTTTTTT.

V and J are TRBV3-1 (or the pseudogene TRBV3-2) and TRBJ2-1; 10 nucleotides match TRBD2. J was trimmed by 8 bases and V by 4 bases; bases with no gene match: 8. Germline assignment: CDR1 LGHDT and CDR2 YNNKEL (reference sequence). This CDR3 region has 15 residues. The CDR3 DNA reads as TGTGCCAGCAGCCCTCCTAGCGGGAGTAGGCATGAGCAGTTCTTC. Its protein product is CASSPPSGSRHEQFF.

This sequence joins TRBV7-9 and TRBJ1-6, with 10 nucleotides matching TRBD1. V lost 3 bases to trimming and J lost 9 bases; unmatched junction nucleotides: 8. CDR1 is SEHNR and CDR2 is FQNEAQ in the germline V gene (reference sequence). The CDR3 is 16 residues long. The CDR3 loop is CASSFSSTGGGSPLHF. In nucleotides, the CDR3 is TGTGCCAGCAGCTTTTCATCGACAGGGGGCGGTTCACCCCTCCACTTT.

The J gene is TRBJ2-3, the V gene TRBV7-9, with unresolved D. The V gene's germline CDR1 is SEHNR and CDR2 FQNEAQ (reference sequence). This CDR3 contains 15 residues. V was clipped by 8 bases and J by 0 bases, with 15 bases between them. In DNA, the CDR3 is TGTGCCAGCGTCCCCTTAGACACTAGCACAGATACGCAGTATTTT. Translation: CASVPLDTSTDTQYF.